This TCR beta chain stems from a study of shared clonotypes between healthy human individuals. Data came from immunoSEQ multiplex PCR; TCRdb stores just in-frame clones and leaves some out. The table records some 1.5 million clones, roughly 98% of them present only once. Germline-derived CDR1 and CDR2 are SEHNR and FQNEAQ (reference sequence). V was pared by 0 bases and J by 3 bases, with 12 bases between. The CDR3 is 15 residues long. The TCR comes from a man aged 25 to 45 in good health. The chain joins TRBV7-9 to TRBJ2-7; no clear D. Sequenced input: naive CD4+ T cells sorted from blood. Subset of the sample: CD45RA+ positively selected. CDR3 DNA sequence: TGTGCCAGCAGCTTAGCCGACTGGAACCTCTACGAGCAGTACTTC. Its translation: CASSLADWNLYEQYF.